This T cell receptor (beta chain) originates from a study of shared clonotypes between healthy human individuals. Regarding the study as a whole: Expectations were that clonotype sharing among donors would be affected by sequencing depth. Sorted-subset sequencing, rarefaction showed, was incomplete despite large depth.

Samples underwent the assay at deep level. Only in-frame clones appear in the TCRdb table, and some are missing; sequencing was by immunoSEQ multiplex PCR. Of about 1 million clones listed, around 76% are singletons. V was clipped by 4 bases and J by 2 bases, with 12 bases between them. The V gene's germline CDR1 is MDHEN and CDR2 SYDVKM. This CDR3 is built from 15 residues. A remark on this clone: Antigen: not known.

Memory CD4+ cells were the fraction left after CD45RA+ naive selection. The rearrangement links TRBV28 to TRBJ1-5, with D uncertain. Sequenced sample: memory CD4+ T cells sorted from blood. Subset denoted: CD45RA-negative fraction. This TCR was sampled from a man younger than 30 in good health. CDR3 in amino acids: CASSSPPLGNQPQHF. CDR3 DNA: TGTGCCAGCAGTTCCCCTCCCCTGGGCAATCAGCCCCAGCATTTT.